One sample yielded the 21 T cell receptor beta chains listed below, sequenced in a study of cytomegalovirus exposure and HLA in healthy donors. PCR amplification relied on 60 Vbeta primers (plus 13 Jbeta primers). Only in-frame clones appear in the TCRdb table, and some are missing; sequencing was by immunoSEQ multiplex PCR. Of about 120,000 clones in the sample, 81% were seen once. Sequencing was done on a sample of PBMCs. The origin of the receptors is a middle-aged woman in good health and CMV-seronegative.

This clone has a single count. CDR3 sequence: CASSSGQGTGELFF. The CDR3 nucleotides read TGCGCCAGCAGTTCGGGACAGGGCACCGGGGAGCTGTTTTTT. The chain joins TRBV5-1 to TRBJ2-2, with TRBD1 identical over 9 bases. Germline values: CDR1 SGHRS, CDR2 YFSETQ. The CDR3 runs 14 residues. V lost 5 bases, J lost 4 bases, and 3 bases stayed unmatched.

The chain joins TRBV7-8 to TRBJ2-7, with 8 positions matching TRBD1. Per the germline V gene, CDR1 is SGHVS and CDR2 is FQNEAQ. CDR3 length: 14 residues. J was trimmed by 2 bases and V by 5 bases; bases with no gene match: 5. In nucleotides, the CDR3 is TGTGCCAGCAGCCAACCGACAGGGGCCTACGAGCAGTACTTC. It yields the protein CASSQPTGAYEQYF.

This clone appeared a few times. The chain is built from TRBV6-1 and TRBJ2-7; 7 bases fit TRBD2. Germline V gene sequence: CDR1 MNHNS, CDR2 SASEGT. The length of the CDR3 is 14 residues. Trimming removed 4 bases from V and 13 bases from J; junction bases left unmatched: 16. The CDR3 reads CASSASGGGTVQYF. CDR3 in DNA: TGTGCCAGCAGTGCGTCGGGCGGGGGAACCGTCCAATACTTC.

V and J are TRBV5-1 and TRBJ2-7; the match to TRBD1 covers 9 bases. Per the germline V gene, CDR1 is SGHRS and CDR2 is YFSETQ. The CDR3 runs to 14 residues. V was clipped by 3 bases and J by 3 bases; unmatched bases: 4. CDR3 region: CASSSQTGGYEQYF. CDR3 DNA: TGCGCCAGCAGCTCGCAGACAGGGGGCTACGAGCAGTACTTC.

V usage is TRBV28 and J usage is TRBJ1-2; D is ambiguous. Trimming cost V 3 bases and J 3 bases, with 5 bases left between them. CDR1 is MDHEN, CDR2 SYDVKM, per germline. This CDR3 spans 12 amino acids. This CDR3 reads CASSFLYYGYTF. The CDR3 nucleotides read TGTGCCAGCAGTTTTCTCTACTATGGCTACACCTTC.

This clone was picked up a small number of times. V usage is TRBV6-5 and J usage is TRBJ2-7, with 8 bases lining up with TRBD2. CDR1 and CDR2 (germline): MNHEY, SVGAGI. Trimming at V came to 6 bases and at J to 6 bases, leaving 13 bases not matched to a gene. This CDR3 has 15 amino acids. This chain's CDR3 is CASRYSGTSEGEQYF. As DNA, the CDR3 is TGTGCCAGCAGATACAGCGGGACTAGTGAAGGCGAGCAGTACTTC.

The gene calls are TRBV9 and TRBJ2-7, with 10 bases matching TRBD2. This CDR3 contains 17 residues. Germline loops: CDR1 SGDLS, CDR2 YYNGEE. With 0 bases clipped from V and 2 bases from J, the junction kept 8 bases outside the gene matches. CDR3 DNA sequence: TGTGCCAGCAGCGTAGGGGCTAGCGGGGGATGGGCCTACGAGCAGTACTTC. It codes for CASSVGASGGWAYEQYF.

This rearrangement joins TRBV6-5 to TRBJ1-6, with 9 nucleotides matching TRBD1. With V trimmed by 6 bases and J by 10 bases, 7 bases remained unmatched. The CDR3 loop spans 14 amino acids. CDR1 and CDR2 (germline): MNHEY, SVGAGI. The CDR3 DNA is TGTGCCAGCAGCCGGGACAGGGAAGGATCACCCCTCCACTTT. Protein sequence: CASSRDREGSPLHF.

The chain couples TRBV5-4 to TRBJ2-7; D is possibly TRBD1 (5 bases). Germline V gene lookup returns CDR1 SGHNT and CDR2 YYREEE (reference sequence). This CDR3 is 13 amino acids long. V lost 0 bases and J lost 3, with 7 bases in between. The CDR3 is CASSLDRNYEQYF. The DNA of the CDR3 is TGTGCCAGCAGCTTGGACAGGAACTACGAGCAGTACTTC. Together with reference TRBV5-4 and TRBJ2-7, the CDR3 gives the full variable domain: ETGVTQSPTHLIKTRGQQVTLRCSSQSGHNTVSWYQQALGQGPQFIFQYYREEENGRGNFPPRFSGLQFPNYSSELNVNALELDDSALYLCASSLDRNYEQYFGPGTRLTVT.

This clone was picked up a small number of times. CDR3 sequence reads: CSVAQGAGAFF. The CDR3 region has the DNA TGCAGCGTTGCGCAGGGGGCGGGAGCTTTCTTT. The V gene is TRBV29-1, the J gene TRBJ1-1, with 8 bases identical to TRBD1. Per germline, CDR1 SQVTM and CDR2 ANQGSEA. The CDR3 runs to 11 residues. With 4 bases clipped from V and 10 bases from J, the junction kept 5 bases outside the gene matches.

CDR3 bases: TGTGCCAGCAGCGCCTACTACGAGCAGTACTTC. Translation: CASSAYYEQYF. V is TRBV2 and J is TRBJ2-7; D ambiguous. The CDR3 runs to 11 residues. Germline V gene data show CDR1 as SNHLY and CDR2 as FYNNEI. V lost 6 bases, J lost 3 bases, and 6 bases lay in between.

The chain uses TRBV7-9 and TRBJ2-1; 11 bases match TRBD2. With 1 base clipped from V and 8 bases from J, the junction kept 7 bases outside the gene matches. From germline, CDR1 is SEHNR and CDR2 FQNEAQ (reference sequence). The CDR3 runs 16 residues. CDR3 in amino acids: CASSLVSGGAKDEQFF. The CDR3 coding sequence is TGTGCCAGCAGCTTAGTTAGCGGGGGGGCCAAGGATGAGCAGTTCTTC.

The chain is built from TRBV14 and TRBJ2-7; possible D gene TRBD1, 5 bases. Germline V lookup: CDR1 SGHDN, CDR2 FVKESK. CDR3 length: 13 amino acids. Trimming left V 1 base short and J 6 bases short, with 10 bases between. In DNA, the CDR3 is TGTGCCAGCAGCCAAGCCAGGGCTGCCGAGCAGTACTTC. Residues: CASSQARAAEQYF.

The J gene is TRBJ2-5, the V gene TRBV4-2; a possible D gene is TRBD2 (7 bases). Germline CDR1 and CDR2: LGHNA and YNFKEQ. V was shortened by 0 bases and J by 1 base, with 12 bases between the two germline ends. The CDR3 sequence is 16 residues long. DNA for the CDR3: TGTGCCAGCAGCCAAGATATGGGGGGGGCCCAAGAGACCCAGTACTTC. It codes for CASSQDMGGAQETQYF.

The chain combines TRBV19 with TRBJ2-5; TRBD1 is a possible D gene (5 bases). Germline-derived CDR1 and CDR2 are LNHDA and SQIVND (reference sequence). The V and J ends lost 7 bases and 4 bases respectively, with 16 bases between them. CDR3 length: 14 residues. CDR3 DNA sequence: TGTGCCAGTACCATAGGTCAGGGAAGAGAGACCCAGTACTTC. As protein: CASTIGQGRETQYF.

The chain has TRBV11-2 and TRBJ2-1, with 9 bases that match TRBD2. The CDR3 sequence is 15 residues long. V shed 5 bases, J shed 4 bases, and the junction held 6 bases outside the gene matches. Germline-derived CDR1 and CDR2 are SGHAT and FQNNGV. The DNA of the CDR3 is TGTGCCAGCAGCGTTAGCGGGGGAAGATACAATGAGCAGTTCTTC. This gives the protein CASSVSGGRYNEQFF.

This chain connects TRBV5-1 to TRBJ2-2; D gene ambiguous. Trimming removed 0 bases at V and 2 bases at J, with 5 bases between. The V gene's germline CDR1 is SGHRS and CDR2 YFSETQ. The CDR3 has 14 residues. CDR3 nucleotide sequence: TGCGCCAGCAGCTTGGCCAGAAACACCGGGGAGCTGTTTTTT. It translates to CASSLARNTGELFF.

This sequence joins TRBV14 and TRBJ2-3; D unclear. CDR1 is SGHDN and CDR2 is FVKESK in the germline V gene. This CDR3 comprises 15 residues. Trimming pared 0 bases from V and 6 bases from J, leaving 13 bases between. The CDR3 is CASSQDGFPGDTQYF. CDR3 DNA: TGTGCCAGCAGCCAAGATGGTTTCCCCGGGGATACGCAGTATTTT.

V usage is TRBV9 and J usage is TRBJ1-3; TRBD1 agrees at 7 bases. Germline CDR1 reads SGDLS; CDR2 reads YYNGEE. V lost 0 bases to trimming and J lost 1 base; unmatched junction nucleotides: 4. The CDR3 is made up of 16 amino acids. The CDR3, as DNA: TGTGCCAGCAGCGTAGGGTCACAGGGGTCTGGAAACACCATATATTTT. Translated: CASSVGSQGSGNTIYF.

V gene TRBV5-1 combines with J gene TRBJ2-7, with 9 bases matching TRBD1. V shed 5 bases and J 11 bases; nucleotides not matched to a gene: 11. Germline-derived CDR1 and CDR2 are SGHRS and YFSETQ. The CDR3 contains 13 residues. The CDR3 DNA follows: TGCGCCAGCAGGCGGGACAGGGAGAGAACGGAGTACTTC. Its translation is CASRRDRERTEYF. The full variable domain, completed using reference TRBV5-1 and TRBJ2-7, is KAGVTQTPRYLIKTRGQQVTLSCSPISGHRSVSWYQQTPGQGLQFLFEYFSETQRNKGNFPGRFSGRQFSNSRSEMNVSTLELGDSALYLCASRRDRERTEYFGPGTRLTVT.

This chain links TRBV18 with TRBJ2-7, with TRBD2 as a possible D gene (6 bases). Per germline, CDR1 KGHSH and CDR2 LQKENI. The CDR3 is 17 residues long. Trimming cost V 3 bases and J 0 bases, with 18 bases left between them. In DNA, the CDR3 is TGTGCCAGCTCACCCTCCGGGGGTGGGAGGAGCTCCTACGAGCAGTACTTC. This sequence encodes CASSPSGGGRSSYEQYF.